This TCR beta chain was sequenced for a study of blood T cell repertoires in COVID-19. Study summary: From T cells, B-cell-depleted T cells, or PBMCs came the material, which was cDNA or gDNA.

Trimming took 2 bases from V and 1 from J, leaving 5 bases between them. The germline gives CDR1 MNHEY, CDR2 SVGEGT. The CDR3 extends over 14 amino acids. Methods used by the authors: Researchers report that nucleated cell counts were estimated from reference gene primer amplification. Produced via immunoSEQ multiplex PCR; TCRdb's table is partial and in-frame only. That table furnishes V, J and clone size, whereas the DNA furnished D and trimming. The sample gives 23,000 or so clones, roughly 84% of which show up once; 2.5% to 3.5% is in the top ten. This TCR was sampled from a man aged 35 to 55 with acute or convalescent COVID-19. The sequencing input was peripheral blood. This rearrangement joins TRBV6-2 or TRBV6-3 to TRBJ2-2, with unresolved D. The CDR3 protein is CASSYSVNTGELFF. In nucleotides, the CDR3 is TGTGCCAGCAGTTACAGCGTGAACACCGGGGAGCTGTTTTTT.